This T cell receptor (beta chain) was documented in a study of Ad26.COV2.S vaccination and SARS-CoV-2 variants (dated by TCRdb to about 2021). About the full investigation: Vaccine-arm donors came from COV1001, a multicentre, randomized, double-blind, placebo-controlled phase I-IIa trial of Ad26.COV2.S in healthy adults. Trial participants were randomized into five groups of five: low-dose or high-dose Ad26.COV2.S given once or twice, or placebo on both occasions. Investigators remained blinded to trial group allocation during experiments and outcome assessment. The TCR-sequenced set comprised about 32 samples: about 19 Ad26.COV2.S vaccine recipients, 5 placebo recipients and 8 SARS-CoV-2 convalescent individuals. Ad26.COV2.S was administered intramuscularly at 5 x 10^10 or 1 x 10^11 viral particles, either as a single shot or as two shots given 56 days apart. Sequencing of the TCRbeta repertoire served to evaluate the specificity and breadth of SARS-CoV-2-reactive T cell receptors following Ad26.COV2.S vaccination. The full study reports these points: Compared with placebo recipients, Ad26.COV2.S recipients showed higher spike-specific TCR breadth (P = 0.0014). The authors noted that total T cell responses may have been underestimated by the TCR breadth and depth analyses. The study lacked the statistical power to compare responses across vaccine doses or regimens. Vaccine and placebo recipients had similar non-spike TCR breadth, a finding consistent with the vaccine containing only spike. After vaccination, substantial breadth of spike-specific CD8+ and CD4+ T cell responses was reported.

Trimming takes 1 base off V and 0 bases off J; junction bases not matched to a gene: 12. The cysteine opens and the phenylalanine closes a CDR3 of 19 amino acids. CDR3 DNA only is kept here, 57 bases in frame from base 1. CDR1 and CDR2, looked up from the germline V gene, are SGHNT and YENEEA. Turning to this clone: The target of this receptor is not known. The sample holds no much larger clone one base away, and base qualities are not on file.

Sample treatment or condition, as interpreted from the label and publication: 15 to 20 received Ad26.COV2.S at low or high dose, single or two shots; 5 received placebo; per-sample allocation not given. Repertoires of vaccine and placebo recipients were sequenced from samples taken on day 63 after the first injection. Cohort 1b enrolled 20 to 30 adults aged 18-55 years at a single site in Boston, USA, between 29 July and 7 August 2020. Ad26.COV2.S was a replication-incompetent adenovirus type 26 vector expressing a prefusion-stabilized SARS-CoV-2 spike protein from the original Wuhan strain. The immunoSEQ Assay was used to sequence TCRbeta CDR3 regions. After extraction, genomic DNA underwent amplification by bias-controlled multiplex PCR, followed by high-throughput sequencing. The original methods were these. To quantify the absolute abundance of every unique TCRbeta CDR3 region, sequences were collapsed and filtered. Usable DNA was measured by amplifying reference genes present in all nucleated cells, and TCRbeta template counts were normalized to that usable DNA to estimate T cell fraction. Repertoire TCRs were annotated as SARS-CoV-2-specific when V gene, CDR3 amino acid sequence and J gene were exactly matched to a known reactive TCR set. The reference SARS-CoV-2 TCR set was obtained from MIRA and was filtered for enrichment in COVID-19-positive ImmuneCODE repertoires, whereby public or cross-reactive TCRs were removed. Based on the MIRA antigens, annotated TCRs were further analysed at the level of specific ORF or position within ORF. Depth was the summed frequency of annotated unique rearrangements, while breadth was defined as annotated unique rearrangements over total unique productive rearrangements. TCR breadth was compared between groups using two-sided Wilcoxon rank-sum tests. The table comes from immuneACCESS by way of TCRdb, which keeps in-frame sequences with V and J called. Part of the clones is missing from these tables; in studies checked, under half for an unresolved V gene and the rest for unknown reasons. V and J calls plus clone size are reproduced from that table; the DNA served to infer D and trimming. This sample lists around 420,000 clones; around 89% were detected once. About 3.6% of the sample belongs to the ten largest clones.

This clonotype was obtained from a person aged 18 to 65 who received the Ad26.COV2.S COVID-19 vaccine or a placebo. The material sequenced was peripheral blood, taken in a trial of Ad26.COV2.S vaccine versus placebo. The V and J segments used are TRBV11-3 and TRBJ1-5; 7 nucleotides in the junction match TRBD1. The CDR3 is CASSLVGSQGGFSNQPQHF. The DNA sequence is as follows: TGTGCCAGCAGCTTAGTTGGTTCTCAGGGGGGTTTTAGCAATCAGCCCCAGCATTTT. Reference TRBV11-3 and TRBJ1-5 genes cover what lies past the CDR3, so the full variable domain is EAGVVQSPRYKIIEKKQPVAFWCNPISGHNTLYWYLQNLGQGPELLIRYENEEAVDDSQLPKDRFSAERLKGVDSTLKIQPAELGDSAVYLCASSLVGSQGGFSNQPQHFGDGTRLSIL.